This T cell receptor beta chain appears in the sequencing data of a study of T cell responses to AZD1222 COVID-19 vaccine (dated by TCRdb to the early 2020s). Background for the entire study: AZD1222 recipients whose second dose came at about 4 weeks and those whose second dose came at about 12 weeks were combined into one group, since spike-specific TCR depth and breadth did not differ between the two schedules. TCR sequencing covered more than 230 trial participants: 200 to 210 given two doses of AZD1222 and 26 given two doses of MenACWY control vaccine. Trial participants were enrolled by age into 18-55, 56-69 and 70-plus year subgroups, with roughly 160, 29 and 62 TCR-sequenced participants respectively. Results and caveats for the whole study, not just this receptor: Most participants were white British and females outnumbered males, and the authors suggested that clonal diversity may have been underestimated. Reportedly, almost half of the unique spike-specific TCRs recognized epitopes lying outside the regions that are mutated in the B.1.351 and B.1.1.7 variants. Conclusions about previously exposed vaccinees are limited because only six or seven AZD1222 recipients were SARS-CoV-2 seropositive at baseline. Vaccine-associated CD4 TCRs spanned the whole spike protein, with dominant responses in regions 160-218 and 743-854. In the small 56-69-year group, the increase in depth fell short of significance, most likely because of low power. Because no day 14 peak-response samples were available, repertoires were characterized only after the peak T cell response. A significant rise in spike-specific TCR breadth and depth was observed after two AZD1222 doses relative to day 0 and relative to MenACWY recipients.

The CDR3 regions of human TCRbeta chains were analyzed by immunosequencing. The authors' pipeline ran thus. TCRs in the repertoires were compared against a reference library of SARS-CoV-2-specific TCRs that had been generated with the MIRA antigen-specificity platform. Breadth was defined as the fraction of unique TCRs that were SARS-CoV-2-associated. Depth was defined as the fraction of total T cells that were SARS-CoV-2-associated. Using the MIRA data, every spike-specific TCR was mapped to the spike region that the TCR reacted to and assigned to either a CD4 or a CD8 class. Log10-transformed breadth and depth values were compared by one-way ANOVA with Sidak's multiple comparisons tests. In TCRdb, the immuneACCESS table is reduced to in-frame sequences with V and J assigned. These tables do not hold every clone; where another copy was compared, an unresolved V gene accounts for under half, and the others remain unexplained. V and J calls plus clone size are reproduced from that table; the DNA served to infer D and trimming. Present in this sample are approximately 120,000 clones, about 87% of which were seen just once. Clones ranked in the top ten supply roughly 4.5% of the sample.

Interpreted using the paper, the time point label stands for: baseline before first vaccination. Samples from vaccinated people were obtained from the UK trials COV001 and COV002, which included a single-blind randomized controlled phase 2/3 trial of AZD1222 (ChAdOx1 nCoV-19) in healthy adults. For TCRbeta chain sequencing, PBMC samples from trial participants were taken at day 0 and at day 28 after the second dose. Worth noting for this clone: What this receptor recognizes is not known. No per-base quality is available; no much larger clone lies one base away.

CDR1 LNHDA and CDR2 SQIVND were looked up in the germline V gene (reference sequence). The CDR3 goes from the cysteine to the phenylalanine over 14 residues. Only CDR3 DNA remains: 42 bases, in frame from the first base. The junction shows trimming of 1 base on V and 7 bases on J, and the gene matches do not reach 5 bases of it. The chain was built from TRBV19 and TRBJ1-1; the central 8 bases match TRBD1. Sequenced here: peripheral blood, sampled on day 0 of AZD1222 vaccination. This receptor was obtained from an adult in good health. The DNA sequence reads TGTGCCAGTAGTATAGCCGCAGGGGGCTATGAAGCTTTCTTT. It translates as CASSIAAGGYEAFF.